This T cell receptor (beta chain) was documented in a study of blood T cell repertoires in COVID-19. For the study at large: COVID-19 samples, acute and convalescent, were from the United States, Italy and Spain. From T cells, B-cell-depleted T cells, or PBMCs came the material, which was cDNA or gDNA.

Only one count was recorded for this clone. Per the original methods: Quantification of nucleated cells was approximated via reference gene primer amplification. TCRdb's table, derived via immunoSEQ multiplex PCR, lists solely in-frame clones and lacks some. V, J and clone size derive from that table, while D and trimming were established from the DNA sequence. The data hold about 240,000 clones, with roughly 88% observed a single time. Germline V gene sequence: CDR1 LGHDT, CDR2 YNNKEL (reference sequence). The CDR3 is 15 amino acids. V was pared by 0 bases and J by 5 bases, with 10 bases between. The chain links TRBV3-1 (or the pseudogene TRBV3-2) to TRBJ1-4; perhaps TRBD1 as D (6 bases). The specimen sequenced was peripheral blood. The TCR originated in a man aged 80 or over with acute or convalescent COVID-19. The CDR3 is CASSQEYRENEKLFF. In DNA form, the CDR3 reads TGTGCCAGCAGCCAAGAGTACAGGGAAAATGAAAAACTGTTTTTT.